This T cell receptor (beta chain) was captured by sequencing in a study of graft-versus-host responses after intestinal transplantation. Whole-study context: Recipients got multivisceral, liver-intestinal, or isolated intestinal transplants.

With V trimmed by 0 bases and J by 3 bases, 4 bases remained unmatched. This CDR3 is 15 amino acids long. Per germline, CDR1 MGHRA and CDR2 YSYEKL. TCRdb keeps only in-frame clones here, not all; method: immunoSEQ multiplex PCR. Among roughly 120,000 clones listed, about 92% were seen once. As regards this clone: The antigen remains undetermined.

Findings and limits, study-wide: Ileal or blood samples showed some GvH clones first, and such clones were also found in recipient marrow. Graft-versus-host to host-versus-graft clonal ratios in allografts were high in patients with graft-donor T cell macrochimerism.

J is TRBJ1-2 and V is TRBV4-1; 7 bases fit TRBD1. The clonotype originates from a human donor who was the organ donor for an intestinal transplant. This specimen consisted of unstimulated CD8+ T cells sorted from spleen or lymph node cells, obtained before transplant. DNA of the CDR3: TGCGCCAGCAGCCAAGATGACAGGGAATACTATGGCTACACCTTC. Translating it yields CASSQDDREYYGYTF.